The clone carrying this T cell receptor (beta chain) came up many times. Antigen: not known. Exclusion covered patients with other autoimmune diseases or uncontrolled infections (as well as pregnancy or lactation). The authors amplified TCR beta CDR3 regions from RNA transcripts. The library came from an HTBI-primed first-round RT-PCR and a second-round multiplex PCR. TCRdb re-called the multiplex PCR reads through MiXCR, storing one row per CDR3 protein. The table has about 390,000 distinct CDR3 sequences, 17% seen once. This entry is derived from a study of Graves' ophthalmopathy and Graves' hyperthyroidism. The V end lost 5 bases, the J end lost 5 bases, and 18 bases lay between the germline ends. Germline V gene sequence: CDR1 MGHDK, CDR2 SYGVNS. The CDR3 extends over 15 amino acids. Study observations and caveats: The model predicted ophthalmopathy progression with roughly 70% sensitivity and 72% to 85% specificity. Also, most clonotypes expanded in the thyroid above 0.001 frequency appeared in blood.

This TCR came from an adult woman with stable Graves' hyperthyroidism. This sequence joins TRBV25-1 and TRBJ2-5; D not resolved. What was sequenced was peripheral blood. The CDR3 protein is CASSHTGILGETQYF. CDR3 nucleotide sequence: TGTGCCAGCAGTCACACGGGTATTTTGGGGGAGACCCAGTACTTC.